This TCR beta chain was captured in a study of cytomegalovirus exposure and HLA in healthy donors. The germline gives CDR1 SGHDN, CDR2 FVKESK. CDR3 length equals 12 residues. V lost 4 bases, J lost 9 bases, and 13 bases lay in between. Those who donated were healthy bone marrow donors. It was with 60 Vbeta and 13 Jbeta primers that the PCR ran. The data were produced by immunoSEQ multiplex PCR, yet TCRdb's version contains in-frame clones alone and is incomplete. The sample carries tens of thousands of clones, roughly 80% recorded once. This receptor was obtained from a woman in her thirties in good health and CMV-seronegative. Sequenced sample: PBMCs. This sequence joins TRBV14 and TRBJ2-7; a possible D gene is TRBD2 (5 bases). The CDR3 sequence: CASSLRSRGQYF. Written as DNA, the CDR3 is TGTGCCAGCAGCCTACGGTCCCGGGGGCAGTACTTC. The full variable domain, with the rest looked up from reference TRBV14 and TRBJ2-7, is EAGVTQFPSHSVIEKGQTVTLRCDPISGHDNLYWYRRVMGKEIKFLLHFVKESKQDESGMPNNRFLAERTGGTYSTLKVQPAELEDSGVYFCASSLRSRGQYFGPGTRLTVT.